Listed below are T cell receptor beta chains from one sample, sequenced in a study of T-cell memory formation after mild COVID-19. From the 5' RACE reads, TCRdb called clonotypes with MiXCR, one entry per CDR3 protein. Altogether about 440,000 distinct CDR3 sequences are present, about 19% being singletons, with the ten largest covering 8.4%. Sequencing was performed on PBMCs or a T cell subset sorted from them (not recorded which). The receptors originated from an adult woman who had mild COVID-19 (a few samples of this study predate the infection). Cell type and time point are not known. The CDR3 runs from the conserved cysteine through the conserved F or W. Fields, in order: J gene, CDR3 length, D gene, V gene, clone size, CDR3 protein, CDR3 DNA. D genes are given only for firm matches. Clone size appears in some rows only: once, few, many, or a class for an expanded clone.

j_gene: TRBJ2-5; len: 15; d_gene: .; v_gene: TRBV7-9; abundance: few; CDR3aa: CASTYPLGKAETQYF; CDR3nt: TGTGCCAGCACCTACCCTTTGGGGAAGGCGGAGACCCAGTACTTC
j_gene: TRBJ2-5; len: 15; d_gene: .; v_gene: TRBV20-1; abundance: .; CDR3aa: CSANSNWASEETQYF; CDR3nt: TGCAGTGCTAACTCAAACTGGGCTTCGGAAGAGACCCAGTACTTC
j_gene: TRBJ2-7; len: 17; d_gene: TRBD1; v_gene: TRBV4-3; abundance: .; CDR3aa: CASSQDYETGRDYEQYF; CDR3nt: TGCGCCAGCAGCCAAGATTATGAGACAGGGCGCGACTACGAGCAGTACTTC
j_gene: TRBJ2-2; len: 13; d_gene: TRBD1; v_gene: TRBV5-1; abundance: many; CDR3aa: CASSEGQPGELFF; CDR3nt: TGCGCCAGCAGCGAGGGACAGCCCGGGGAGCTGTTTTTT
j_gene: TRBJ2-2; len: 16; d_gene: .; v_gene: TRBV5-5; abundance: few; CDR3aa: CASSFRAGPNTGELFF; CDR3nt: TGTGCCAGCAGCTTTCGGGCGGGACCGAACACCGGGGAGCTGTTTTTT
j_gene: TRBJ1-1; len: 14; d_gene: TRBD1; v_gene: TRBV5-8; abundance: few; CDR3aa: CASSLEGAYRGAFF; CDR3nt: TGTGCCAGCAGCTTAGAGGGGGCCTACAGGGGAGCTTTCTTT
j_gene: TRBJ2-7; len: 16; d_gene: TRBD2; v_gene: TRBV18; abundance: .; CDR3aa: CASSGTSIRSSYEQYF; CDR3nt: TGTGCCAGCTCAGGGACTAGCATCCGCAGCTCCTACGAGCAGTACTTC
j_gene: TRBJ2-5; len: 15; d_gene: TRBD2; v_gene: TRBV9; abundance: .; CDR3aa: CASSVAMGLTETQYF; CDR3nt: TGTGCCAGCAGCGTAGCTATGGGACTAACGGAGACCCAGTACTTC
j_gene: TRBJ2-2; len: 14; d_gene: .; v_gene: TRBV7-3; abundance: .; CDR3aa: CASRDRKNTGELIF; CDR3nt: TGTGCCAGCAGGGACAGAAAGAACACCGGGGAGCTGATTTTT
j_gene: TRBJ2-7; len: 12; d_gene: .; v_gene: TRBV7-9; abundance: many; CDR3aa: CASEAVSYEQYF; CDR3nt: TGTGCCAGCGAGGCGGTCTCCTACGAGCAGTACTTC
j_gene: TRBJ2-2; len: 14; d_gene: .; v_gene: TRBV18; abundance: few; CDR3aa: CASSPPKRTGELFF; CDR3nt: TGTGCCAGCTCACCACCAAAGAGGACCGGGGAGCTGTTTTTT
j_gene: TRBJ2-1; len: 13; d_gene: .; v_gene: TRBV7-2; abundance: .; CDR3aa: CASSREQANEQFF; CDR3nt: TGTGCCAGCAGCCGGGAACAGGCTAATGAGCAGTTCTTC
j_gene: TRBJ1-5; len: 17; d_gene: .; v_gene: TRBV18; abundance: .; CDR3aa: CASSQRRFSNSNQPQHF; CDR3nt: TGTGCCAGCTCGCAGAGGAGATTTTCAAATAGCAATCAGCCCCAGCATTTT
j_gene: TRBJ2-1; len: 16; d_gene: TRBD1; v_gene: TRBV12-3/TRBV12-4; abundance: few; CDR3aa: CASTSTGTAIYNEQFF; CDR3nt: TGTGCCAGCACCTCAACGGGGACAGCGATCTACAATGAGCAGTTCTTC
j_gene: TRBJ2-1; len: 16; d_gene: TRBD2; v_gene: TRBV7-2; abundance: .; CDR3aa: CASSLAGSGNYNEQFF; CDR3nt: TGTGCCAGCAGCTTAGCGGGTAGCGGGAACTACAATGAGCAGTTCTTC
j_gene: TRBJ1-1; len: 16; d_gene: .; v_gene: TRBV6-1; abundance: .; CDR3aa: CASTAGGGRWGTEAFF; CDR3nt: TGTGCCAGCACCGCGGGTGGGGGGCGCTGGGGCACTGAAGCTTTCTTT
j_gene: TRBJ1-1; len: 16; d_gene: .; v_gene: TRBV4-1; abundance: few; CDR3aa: CASSQVGQGRDSEAFF; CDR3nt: TGCGCCAGCAGCCAAGTCGGTCAGGGCAGAGACTCTGAAGCTTTCTTT
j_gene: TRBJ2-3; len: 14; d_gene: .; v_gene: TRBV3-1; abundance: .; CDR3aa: CASSPPGVADTQYF; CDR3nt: TGTGCCAGCAGCCCGCCCGGGGTGGCAGATACGCAGTATTTT
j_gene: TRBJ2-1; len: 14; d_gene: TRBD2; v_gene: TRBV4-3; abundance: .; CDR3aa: CASSWTSGSSEQFF; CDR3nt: TGCGCCAGCAGCTGGACTAGCGGGAGTAGTGAGCAGTTCTTC
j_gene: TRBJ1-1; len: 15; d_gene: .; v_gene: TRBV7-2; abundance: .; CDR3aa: CASQPIRGARTEAFF; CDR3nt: TGTGCCAGTCAGCCGATCCGGGGGGCGAGGACTGAAGCTTTCTTT
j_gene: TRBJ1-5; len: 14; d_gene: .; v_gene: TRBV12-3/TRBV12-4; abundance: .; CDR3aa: CASSFLGGPQPQHF; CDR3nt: TGTGCCAGCAGTTTCCTTGGGGGGCCTCAGCCCCAGCATTTT
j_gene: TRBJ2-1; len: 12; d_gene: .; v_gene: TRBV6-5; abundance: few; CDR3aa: CASSYSGTRWFF; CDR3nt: TGTGCCAGCAGTTACTCGGGGACCCGTTGGTTCTTC
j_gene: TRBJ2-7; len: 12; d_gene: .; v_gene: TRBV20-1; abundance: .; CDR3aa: CSASDRTYEQYF; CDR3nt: TGCAGTGCTAGTGATAGAACCTACGAGCAGTACTTC
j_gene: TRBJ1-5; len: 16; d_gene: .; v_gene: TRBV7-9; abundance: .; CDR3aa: CASSPGSEIANQPQHF; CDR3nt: TGTGCCAGCAGCCCAGGGAGCGAAATAGCAAATCAGCCCCAGCATTTT
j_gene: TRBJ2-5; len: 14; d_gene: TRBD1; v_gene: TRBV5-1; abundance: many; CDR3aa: CASSLGTAQETQYF; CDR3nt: TGCGCCAGCAGCCTCGGGACAGCGCAAGAGACCCAGTACTTC
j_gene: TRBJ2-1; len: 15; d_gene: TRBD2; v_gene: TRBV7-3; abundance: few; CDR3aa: CASSFVASGYNEQFF; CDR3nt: TGTGCCAGCAGCTTCGTGGCTAGCGGCTACAATGAGCAGTTCTTC
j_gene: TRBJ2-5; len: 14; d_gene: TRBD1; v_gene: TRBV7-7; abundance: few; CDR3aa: CASSTTGGKETQYF; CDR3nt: TGTGCTAGCAGCACAACAGGGGGGAAAGAGACCCAGTACTTC